This T cell receptor beta chain was sequenced for a study of blood T cell repertoires in COVID-19. Study details: Samples representing acute and convalescent COVID-19 were sourced from the United States, Italy and Spain. T cells, B-cell-depleted T cells, or PBMCs provided the cDNA or gDNA that served as material.

This clone was seen just once. In the source study's methods: Counts of nucleated cells, estimated from reference gene primer amplification, were obtained. Sequencing used immunoSEQ multiplex PCR; TCRdb keeps in-frame clones, though not all of them. V, J and clone size derive from that table, while D and trimming were established from the DNA sequence. The sample has around 250,000 clones; around 90% are singletons. This CDR3 is built from 15 residues. The V segment lost 6 bases and the J segment 1 base; nucleotides outside the gene matches: 8. Per germline, CDR1 SGHAT and CDR2 FQNNGV. This chain connects TRBV11-2 to TRBJ2-5, with TRBD2 matching over 7 bases. The material sequenced was peripheral blood. The TCR comes from a woman in her sixties or seventies with active or convalescent COVID-19. The CDR3 nucleotides read TGTGCCAGCAGGTCTACTAGCGCCGGCCAAGAGACCCAGTACTTC. This encodes CASRSTSAGQETQYF.